The present TCR beta chain was sequenced within a study of cytomegalovirus exposure and HLA in healthy donors. Germline loops: CDR1 GTSNPN, CDR2 SVGIG (reference sequence). V shed 5 bases and J shed 6 bases, with 17 bases lying between them. The CDR3 runs 14 residues. Study results and caveats: Differences between HLA loci emerged in a later analysis of TCR association rates, with DRB1 most and HLA-C fewest. Highly shared sequence variants in one cluster were likely a sequencing artifact.

With respect to this clone: Its antigen is unknown.

The PCR had 60 Vbeta and 13 Jbeta primers. The method was immunoSEQ multiplex PCR; TCRdb's version includes in-frame clones alone and lacks a portion of them. Its table records approximately 30,000 clones. Each donor was healthy, and each was a bone marrow donor. Sample: PBMCs. This receptor was taken from a man between 40 and 49 years old in good health and CMV-seronegative. This chain links TRBV30 with TRBJ1-5, with D possibly matching TRBD1 (5 bases). The CDR3 DNA sequence: TGTGCCTGGGGACCGGGGGGTCTGGTTCAGCCCCAGCATTTT. Residues: CAWGPGGLVQPQHF.